The 9 T cell receptor beta chains reported below all come from one sample, sequenced in a study of CD8+CD57+ T cells in acquired aplastic anemia. The template used for profiling TCR beta VDJ and CDR3 was genomic DNA. TCRdb reprocessed the reads via MiXCR and lists one record per CDR3 protein. The table records 170,000 or so distinct CDR3 sequences, about 60% of them present only once. CD8+CD57+ cell expansion had been shown by flow cytometry in patients chosen for sequencing. Sequences were obtained from sorted CD4+, CD8+, or CD8+CD57+ T cells (not recorded which) from PBMCs. The receptors here all came from a human donor with aplastic anemia.

V is TRBV7-9 and J is TRBJ2-7, with a possible D match to TRBD1 (6 bases). CDR3 length: 13 residues. Trimming pared 5 bases from V and 4 bases from J, leaving 12 bases between. CDR1 and CDR2 from the germline V gene are SEHNR and FQNEAQ (reference sequence). The CDR3 DNA sequence: TGTGCCAGCAGCGCTGGACAGATGTACGAGCAGTACTTC. Translation gives CASSAGQMYEQYF.

This chain links TRBV6-1 with TRBJ2-7; D unclear. Trimming pared 5 bases from V and 3 bases from J, leaving 17 bases between. The CDR3 runs 15 residues. Germline assignment: CDR1 MNHNS and CDR2 SASEGT. The CDR3 nucleotides are TGTGCCAGCAGTTACTCGGTCTCCAGGATCTACGAGCAGTACTTC. Translation gives CASSYSVSRIYEQYF.

Here the CDR3 DNA reads TGCGCCAGCAGCCTCGTGTCCCGCACCGGGGAGCTGTTTTTT. Translated: CASSLVSRTGELFF. The chain employs TRBV5-1 and TRBJ2-2, with D unclear. V lost 4 bases, J lost 4 bases, and 11 bases lay in between. Per germline, CDR1 SGHRS and CDR2 YFSETQ. The length of the CDR3 is 14 residues.

CDR3 DNA sequence: TGTGCCACCAGTGATGCCCGGGACAGGGGCGGTACCTACAATGAGCAGTTCTTC. Its translation: CATSDARDRGGTYNEQFF. The rearrangement uses TRBV24-1 and TRBJ2-1, with 10 positions matching TRBD1. The ends lost 3 bases at V and 2 bases at J; junction bases unmatched: 9. Per germline, CDR1 KGHDR and CDR2 SFDVKD. The CDR3 is 18 residues long.

The chain employs TRBV7-9 and TRBJ1-1; no firm D call. The CDR3 has 13 amino acids. V lost 3 bases and J lost 2, with 7 bases in between. Germline values: CDR1 SEHNR, CDR2 FQNEAQ (reference sequence). Here the CDR3 DNA reads TGTGCCAGCAGCTTCTTGATTAACACTGAAGCTTTCTTT. It translates to CASSFLINTEAFF.

This clonotype was counted ten times or more. The rearrangement joins TRBV6-1 to TRBJ1-5; 9 nucleotides align to TRBD1. Germline lookup yields CDR1 MNHNS and CDR2 SASEGT. CDR3 size: 15 residues. V lost 1 base to trimming and J lost 4 bases; unmatched junction nucleotides: 2. The CDR3 loop is CASSEGDRVNQPQHF. CDR3 DNA: TGTGCCAGCAGTGAAGGGGACAGGGTGAATCAGCCCCAGCATTTT.

The rearrangement uses TRBV7-6 and TRBJ2-1; 13 positions match TRBD2. The V gene's germline CDR1 is SGHVS and CDR2 FNYEAQ. With 5 bases clipped from V and 7 bases from J, the junction kept 11 bases outside the gene matches. This CDR3 spans 17 amino acids. The CDR3 region is CASSPWTSGSIGNEQFF. The DNA for the CDR3 is TGTGCCAGCAGCCCGTGGACTAGCGGGAGTATTGGGAATGAGCAGTTCTTC.

V and J are TRBV7-9 and TRBJ2-1; 12 positions agree with TRBD2. Germline V gene lookup returns CDR1 SEHNR and CDR2 FQNEAQ (reference sequence). The CDR3 contains 16 residues. J lost 10 bases, V lost 2 bases, and 9 bases had no gene match. CDR3 sequence reads: CASSLLSSGGVGEQFF. The CDR3 DNA sequence: TGTGCCAGCAGCTTATTGTCTAGCGGGGGGGTAGGAGAGCAGTTCTTC. Using reference TRBV7-9 and TRBJ2-1 for the parts outside the CDR3, the full variable domain is DTGVSQNPRHKITKRGQNVTFRCDPISEHNRLYWYRQTLGQGPEFLTYFQNEAQLEKSRLLSDRFSAERPKGSFSTLEIQRTEQGDSAMYLCASSLLSSGGVGEQFFGPGTRLTVL.

The chain employs TRBV20-1 and TRBJ2-2; D gene unclear. V was clipped by 4 bases and J by 2 bases, with 11 bases between them. Germline V gene lookup returns CDR1 DFQATT and CDR2 SNEGSKA (reference sequence). The length of the CDR3 is 14 residues. The CDR3 region has the DNA TGCAGTGCTATAGACTCCGCTAACACCGGGGAGCTGTTTTTT. This sequence encodes CSAIDSANTGELFF.